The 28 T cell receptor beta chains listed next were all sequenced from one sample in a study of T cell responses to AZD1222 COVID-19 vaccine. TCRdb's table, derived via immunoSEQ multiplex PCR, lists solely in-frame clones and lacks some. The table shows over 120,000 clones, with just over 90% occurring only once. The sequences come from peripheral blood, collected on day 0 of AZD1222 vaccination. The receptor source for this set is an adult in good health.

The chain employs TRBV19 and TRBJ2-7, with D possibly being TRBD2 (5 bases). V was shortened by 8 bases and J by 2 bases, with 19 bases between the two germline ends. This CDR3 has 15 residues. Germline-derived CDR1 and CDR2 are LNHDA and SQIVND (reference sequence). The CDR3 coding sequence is TGTGCCAGTTCCCTCGGACTTACGGTGGCCTACGAGCAGTACTTC. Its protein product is CASSLGLTVAYEQYF.

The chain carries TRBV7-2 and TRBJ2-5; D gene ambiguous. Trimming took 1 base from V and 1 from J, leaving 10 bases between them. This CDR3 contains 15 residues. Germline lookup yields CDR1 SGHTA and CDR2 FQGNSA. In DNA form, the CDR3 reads TGTGCCAGCAGCTTAGTTCCGTCTCCCCAAGAGACCCAGTACTTC. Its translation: CASSLVPSPQETQYF.

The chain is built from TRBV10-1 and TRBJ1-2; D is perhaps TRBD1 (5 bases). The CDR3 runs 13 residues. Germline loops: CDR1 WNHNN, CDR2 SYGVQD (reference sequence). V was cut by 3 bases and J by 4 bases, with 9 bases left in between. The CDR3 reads CASSEQASYGYTF. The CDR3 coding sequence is TGCGCCAGCAGTGAACAGGCTTCCTATGGCTACACCTTC.

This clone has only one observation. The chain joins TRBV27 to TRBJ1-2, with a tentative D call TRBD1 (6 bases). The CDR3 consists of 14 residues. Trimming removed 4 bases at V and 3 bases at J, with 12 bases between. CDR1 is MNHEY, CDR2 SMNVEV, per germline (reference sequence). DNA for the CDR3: TGTGCCAGCAGTTCCTCCGGGGGCGACTATGGCTACACCTTC. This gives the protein CASSSSGGDYGYTF.

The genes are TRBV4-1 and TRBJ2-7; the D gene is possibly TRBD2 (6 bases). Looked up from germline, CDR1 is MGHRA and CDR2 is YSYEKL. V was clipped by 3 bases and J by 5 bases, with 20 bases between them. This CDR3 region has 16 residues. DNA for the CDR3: TGCGCCAGCAGCCAGTCGCCCGGCGGGGCGCAGGACGAGCAGTACTTC. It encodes CASSQSPGGAQDEQYF.

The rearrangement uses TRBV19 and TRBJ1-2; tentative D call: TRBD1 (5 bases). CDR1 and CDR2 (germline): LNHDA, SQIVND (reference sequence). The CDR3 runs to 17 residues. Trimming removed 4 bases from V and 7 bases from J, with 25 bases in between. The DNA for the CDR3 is TGTGCCAGTAGTACCGGGGGGTACGTTTTTTCGGGAAGTGGCTACACCTTC. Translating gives CASSTGGYVFSGSGYTF.

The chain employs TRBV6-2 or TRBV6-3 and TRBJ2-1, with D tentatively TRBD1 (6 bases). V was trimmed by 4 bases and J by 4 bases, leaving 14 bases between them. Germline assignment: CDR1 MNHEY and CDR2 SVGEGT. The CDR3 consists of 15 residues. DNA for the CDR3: TGTGCCAGCAGTTCAGGGACATTCGATTACAATGAGCAGTTCTTC. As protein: CASSSGTFDYNEQFF.

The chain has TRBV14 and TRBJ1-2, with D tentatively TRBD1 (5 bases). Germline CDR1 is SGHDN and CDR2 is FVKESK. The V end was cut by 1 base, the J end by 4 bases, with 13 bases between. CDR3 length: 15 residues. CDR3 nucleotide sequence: TGTGCCAGCAGCCAAGGCTTTCTGACAGCCTATGGCTACACCTTC. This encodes CASSQGFLTAYGYTF.

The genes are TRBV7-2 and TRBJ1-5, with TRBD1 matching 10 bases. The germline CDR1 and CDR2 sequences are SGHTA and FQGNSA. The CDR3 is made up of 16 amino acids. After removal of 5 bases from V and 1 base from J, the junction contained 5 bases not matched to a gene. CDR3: CASSPWTGGSNQPQHF. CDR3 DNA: TGTGCCAGCAGCCCGTGGACAGGGGGAAGCAATCAGCCCCAGCATTTT.

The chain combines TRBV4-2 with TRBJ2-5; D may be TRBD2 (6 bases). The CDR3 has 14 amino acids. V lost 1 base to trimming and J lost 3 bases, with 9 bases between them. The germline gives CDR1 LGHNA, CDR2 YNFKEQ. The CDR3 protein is CASSQVGEEETQYF. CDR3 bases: TGTGCCAGCAGCCAAGTAGGGGAGGAAGAGACCCAGTACTTC.

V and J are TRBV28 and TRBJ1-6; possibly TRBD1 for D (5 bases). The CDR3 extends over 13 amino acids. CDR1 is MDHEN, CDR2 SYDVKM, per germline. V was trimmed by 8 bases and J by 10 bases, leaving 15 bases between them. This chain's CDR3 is CASARQGFSPLHF. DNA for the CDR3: TGTGCCAGCGCTAGGCAGGGATTCTCACCCCTCCACTTT.

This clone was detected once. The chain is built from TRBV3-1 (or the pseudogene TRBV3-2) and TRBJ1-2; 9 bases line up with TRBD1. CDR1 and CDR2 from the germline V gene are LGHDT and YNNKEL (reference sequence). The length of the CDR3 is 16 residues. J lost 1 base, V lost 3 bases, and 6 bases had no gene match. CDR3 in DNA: TGTGCCAGCAGCCACCAAGGGACAGGGAGTAACTATGGCTACACCTTC. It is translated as CASSHQGTGSNYGYTF.

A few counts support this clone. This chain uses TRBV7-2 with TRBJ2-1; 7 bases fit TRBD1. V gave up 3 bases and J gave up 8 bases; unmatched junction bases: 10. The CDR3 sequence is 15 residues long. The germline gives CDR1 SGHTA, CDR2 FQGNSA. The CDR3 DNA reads TGTGCCAGCAGCTTTGGGCAGGGGGAGTTCTATGAGCAGTTCTTC. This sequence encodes CASSFGQGEFYEQFF.

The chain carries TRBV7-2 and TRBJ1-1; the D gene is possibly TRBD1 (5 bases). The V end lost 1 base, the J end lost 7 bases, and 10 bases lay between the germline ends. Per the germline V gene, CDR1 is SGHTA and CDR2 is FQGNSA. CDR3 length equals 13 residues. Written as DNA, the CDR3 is TGTGCCAGCAGCTTAGGGCAGGGTCGTGAAGCTTTCTTT. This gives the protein CASSLGQGREAFF.

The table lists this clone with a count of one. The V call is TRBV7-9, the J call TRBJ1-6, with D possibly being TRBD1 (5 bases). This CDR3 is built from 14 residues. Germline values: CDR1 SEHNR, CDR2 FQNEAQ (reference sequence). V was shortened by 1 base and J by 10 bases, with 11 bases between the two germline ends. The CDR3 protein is CASSLEGYGSPLHF. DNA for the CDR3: TGTGCCAGCAGCTTAGAGGGGTATGGGTCACCCCTCCACTTT.

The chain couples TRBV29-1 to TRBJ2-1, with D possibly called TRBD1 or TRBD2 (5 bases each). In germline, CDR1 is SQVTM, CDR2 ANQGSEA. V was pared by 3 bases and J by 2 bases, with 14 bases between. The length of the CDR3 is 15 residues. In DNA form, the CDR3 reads TGCAGCGTTGATCGGGACGGCATCCCCTACAATGAGCAGTTCTTC. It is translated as CSVDRDGIPYNEQFF.

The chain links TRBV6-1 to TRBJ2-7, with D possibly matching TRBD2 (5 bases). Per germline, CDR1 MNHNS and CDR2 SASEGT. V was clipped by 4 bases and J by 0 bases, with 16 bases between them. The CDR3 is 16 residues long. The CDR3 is CASSALSEFASYEQYF. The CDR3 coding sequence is TGTGCCAGCAGTGCCCTTAGCGAGTTCGCCTCCTACGAGCAGTACTTC.

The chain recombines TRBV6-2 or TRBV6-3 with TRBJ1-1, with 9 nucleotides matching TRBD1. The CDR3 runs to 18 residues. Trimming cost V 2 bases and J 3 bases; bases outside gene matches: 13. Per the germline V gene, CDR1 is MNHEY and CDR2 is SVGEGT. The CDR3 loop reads CASSYPPDRGGHYTEAFF. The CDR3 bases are TGTGCCAGCAGTTACCCCCCGGACAGGGGCGGTCATTACACTGAAGCTTTCTTT.

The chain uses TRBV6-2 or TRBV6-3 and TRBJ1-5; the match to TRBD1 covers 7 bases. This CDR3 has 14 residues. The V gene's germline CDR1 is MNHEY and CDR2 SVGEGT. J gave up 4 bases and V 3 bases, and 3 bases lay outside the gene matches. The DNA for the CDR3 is TGTGCCAGCAGTTATGGGACAGTTAATCAGCCCCAGCATTTT. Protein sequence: CASSYGTVNQPQHF.

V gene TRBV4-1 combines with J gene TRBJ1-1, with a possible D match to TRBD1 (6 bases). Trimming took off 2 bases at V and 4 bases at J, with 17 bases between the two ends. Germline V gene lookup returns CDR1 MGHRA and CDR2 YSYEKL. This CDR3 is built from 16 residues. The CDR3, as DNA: TGCGCCAGCAGCCAAACCACAGGGCCCCTCGGCACTGAAGCTTTCTTT. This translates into CASSQTTGPLGTEAFF.

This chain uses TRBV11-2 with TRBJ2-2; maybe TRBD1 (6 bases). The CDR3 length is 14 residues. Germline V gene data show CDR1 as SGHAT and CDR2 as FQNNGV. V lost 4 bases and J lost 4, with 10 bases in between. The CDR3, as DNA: TGTGCCAGCAGCTACCTACAGGGCACCGGGGAGCTGTTTTTT. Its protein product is CASSYLQGTGELFF.

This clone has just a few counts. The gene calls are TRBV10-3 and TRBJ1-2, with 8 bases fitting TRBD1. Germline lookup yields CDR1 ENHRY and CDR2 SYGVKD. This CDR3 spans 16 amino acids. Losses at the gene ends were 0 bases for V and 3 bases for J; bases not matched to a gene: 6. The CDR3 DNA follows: TGTGCCATCAGTGAGTCACGGACAGGGCGGGACTATGGCTACACCTTC. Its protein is CAISESRTGRDYGYTF.

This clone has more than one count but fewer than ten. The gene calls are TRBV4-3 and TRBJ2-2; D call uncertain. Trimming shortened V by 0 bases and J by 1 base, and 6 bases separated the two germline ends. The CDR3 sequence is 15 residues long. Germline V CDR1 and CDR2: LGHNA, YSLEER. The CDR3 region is CASSQDRQNTGELFF. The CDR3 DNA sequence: TGCGCCAGCAGCCAAGACCGCCAGAACACCGGGGAGCTGTTTTTT.

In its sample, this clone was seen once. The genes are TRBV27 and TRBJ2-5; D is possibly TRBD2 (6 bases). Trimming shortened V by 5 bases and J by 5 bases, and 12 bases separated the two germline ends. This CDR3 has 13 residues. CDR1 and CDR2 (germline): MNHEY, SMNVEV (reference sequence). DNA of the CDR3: TGTGCCAGCAGTATTGCCCGGGGGGAGACCCAGTACTTC. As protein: CASSIARGETQYF.

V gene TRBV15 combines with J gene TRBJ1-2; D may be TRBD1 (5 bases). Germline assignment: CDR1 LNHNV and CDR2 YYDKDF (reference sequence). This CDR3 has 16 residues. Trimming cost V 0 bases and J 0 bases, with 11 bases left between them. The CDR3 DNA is TGTGCCACCAGCAGAGATCGGGGCAGCTCTAACTATGGCTACACCTTC. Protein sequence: CATSRDRGSSNYGYTF. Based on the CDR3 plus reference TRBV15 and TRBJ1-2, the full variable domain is DAMVIQNPRYQVTQFGKPVTLSCSQTLNHNVMYWYQQKSSQAPKLLFHYYDKDFNNEADTPDNFQSRRPNTSFCFLDIRSPGLGDTAMYLCATSRDRGSSNYGYTFGSGTRLTVV.

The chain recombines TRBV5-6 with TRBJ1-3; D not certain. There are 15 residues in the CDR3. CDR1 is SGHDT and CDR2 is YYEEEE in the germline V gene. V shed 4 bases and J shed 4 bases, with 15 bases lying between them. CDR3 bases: TGTGCCAGCAGCGTTTACAGCAGGCCAGGAAACACCATATATTTT. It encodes CASSVYSRPGNTIYF.

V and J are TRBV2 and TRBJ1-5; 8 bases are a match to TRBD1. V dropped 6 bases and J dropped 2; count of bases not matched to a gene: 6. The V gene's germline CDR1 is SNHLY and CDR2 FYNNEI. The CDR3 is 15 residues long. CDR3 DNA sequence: TGTGCCAGCAGCGGGCGGGGACAGGGCAATCAGCCCCAGCATTTT. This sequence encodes CASSGRGQGNQPQHF.

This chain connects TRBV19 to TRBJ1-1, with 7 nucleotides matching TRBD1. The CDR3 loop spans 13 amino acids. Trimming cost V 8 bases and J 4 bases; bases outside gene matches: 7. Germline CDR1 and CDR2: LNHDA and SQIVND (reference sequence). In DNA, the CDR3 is TGTGCCAGTCGACAGTCAGGGGGCACTGAAGCTTTCTTT. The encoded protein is CASRQSGGTEAFF. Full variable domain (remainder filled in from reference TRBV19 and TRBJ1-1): DGGITQSPKYLFRKEGQNVTLSCEQNLNHDAMYWYRQDPGQGLRLIYYSQIVNDFQKGDIAEGYSVSREKKESFPLTVTSAQKNPTAFYLCASRQSGGTEAFFGQGTRLTVV.